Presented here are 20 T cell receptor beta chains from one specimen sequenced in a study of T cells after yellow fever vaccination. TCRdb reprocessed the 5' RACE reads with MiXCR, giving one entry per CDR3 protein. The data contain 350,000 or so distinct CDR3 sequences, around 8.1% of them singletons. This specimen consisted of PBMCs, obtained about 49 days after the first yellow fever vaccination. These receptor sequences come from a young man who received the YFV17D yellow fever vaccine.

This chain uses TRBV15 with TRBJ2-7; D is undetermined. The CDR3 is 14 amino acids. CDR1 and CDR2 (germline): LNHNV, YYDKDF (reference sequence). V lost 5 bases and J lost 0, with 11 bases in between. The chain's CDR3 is CATSRDRTSYEQYF. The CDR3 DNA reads TGTGCCACCAGCCGTGACCGGACCTCCTACGAGCAGTACTTC.

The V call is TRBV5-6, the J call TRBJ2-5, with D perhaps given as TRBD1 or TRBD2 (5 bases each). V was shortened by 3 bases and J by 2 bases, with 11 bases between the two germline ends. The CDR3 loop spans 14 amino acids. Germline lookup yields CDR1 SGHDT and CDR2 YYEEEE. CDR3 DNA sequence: TGTGCCAGCAGCTGGGGGACCACTCAAGAGACCCAGTACTTC. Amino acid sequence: CASSWGTTQETQYF.

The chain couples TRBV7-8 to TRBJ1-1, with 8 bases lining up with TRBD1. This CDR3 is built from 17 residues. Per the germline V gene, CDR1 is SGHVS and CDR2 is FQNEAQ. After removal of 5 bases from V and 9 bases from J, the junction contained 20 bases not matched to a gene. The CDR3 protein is CASSDPSGTGGSIQAFF. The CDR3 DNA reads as TGTGCCAGCAGCGATCCTTCCGGGACAGGCGGTAGTATTCAAGCTTTCTTT.

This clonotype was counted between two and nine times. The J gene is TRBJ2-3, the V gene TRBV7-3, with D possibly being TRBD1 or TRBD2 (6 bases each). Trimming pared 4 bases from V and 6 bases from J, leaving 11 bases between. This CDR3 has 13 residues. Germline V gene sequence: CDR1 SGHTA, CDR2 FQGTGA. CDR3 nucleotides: TGTGCCAGCAGCTGGTTGGGGGGCGATACGCAGTATTTT. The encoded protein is CASSWLGGDTQYF.

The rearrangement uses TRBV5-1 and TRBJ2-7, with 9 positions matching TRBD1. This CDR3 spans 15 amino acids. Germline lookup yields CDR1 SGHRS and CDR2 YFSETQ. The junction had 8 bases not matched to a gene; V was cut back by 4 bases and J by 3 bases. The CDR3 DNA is TGCGCCAGCAGCCTCGATTGGACAGGGGACTACGAGCAGTACTTC. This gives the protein CASSLDWTGDYEQYF. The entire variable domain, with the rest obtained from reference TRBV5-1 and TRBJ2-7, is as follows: KAGVTQTPRYLIKTRGQQVTLSCSPISGHRSVSWYQQTPGQGLQFLFEYFSETQRNKGNFPGRFSGRQFSNSRSEMNVSTLELGDSALYLCASSLDWTGDYEQYFGPGTRLTVT.

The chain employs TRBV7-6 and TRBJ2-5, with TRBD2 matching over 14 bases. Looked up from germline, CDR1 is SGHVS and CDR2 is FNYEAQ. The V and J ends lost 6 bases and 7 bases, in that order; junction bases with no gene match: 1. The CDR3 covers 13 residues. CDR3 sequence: CASRTSGGGTQYF. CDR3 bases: TGTGCCAGCAGGACTAGCGGGGGGGGGACCCAGTACTTC.

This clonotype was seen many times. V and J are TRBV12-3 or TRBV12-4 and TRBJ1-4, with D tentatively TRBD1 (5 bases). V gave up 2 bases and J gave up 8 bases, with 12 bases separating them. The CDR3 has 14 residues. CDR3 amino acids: CASSLLWGEEKLFF. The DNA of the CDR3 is TGTGCCAGCAGTTTACTCTGGGGGGAGGAAAAACTGTTTTTT.

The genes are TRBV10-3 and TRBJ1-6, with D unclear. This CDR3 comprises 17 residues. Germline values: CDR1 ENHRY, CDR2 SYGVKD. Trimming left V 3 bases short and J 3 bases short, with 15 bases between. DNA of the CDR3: TGTGCCATCAGTGATTTCAAGGAGGGTAGCTATAATTCACCCCTCCACTTT. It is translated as CAISDFKEGSYNSPLHF.

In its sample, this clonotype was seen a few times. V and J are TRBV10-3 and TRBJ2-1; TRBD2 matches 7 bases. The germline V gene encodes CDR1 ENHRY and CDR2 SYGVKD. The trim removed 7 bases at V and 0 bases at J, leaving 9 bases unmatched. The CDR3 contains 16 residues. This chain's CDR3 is CAITNRRGSSYNEQFF. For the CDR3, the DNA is TGTGCCATCACCAACCGGCGGGGGAGCTCCTACAATGAGCAGTTCTTC.

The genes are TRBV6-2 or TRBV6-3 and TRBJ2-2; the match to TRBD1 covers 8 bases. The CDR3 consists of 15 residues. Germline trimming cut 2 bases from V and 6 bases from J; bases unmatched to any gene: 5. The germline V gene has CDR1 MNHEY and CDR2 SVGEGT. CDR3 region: CASSYQGAGAGELFF. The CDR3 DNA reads TGTGCCAGCAGTTACCAGGGGGCAGGGGCCGGGGAGCTGTTTTTT.

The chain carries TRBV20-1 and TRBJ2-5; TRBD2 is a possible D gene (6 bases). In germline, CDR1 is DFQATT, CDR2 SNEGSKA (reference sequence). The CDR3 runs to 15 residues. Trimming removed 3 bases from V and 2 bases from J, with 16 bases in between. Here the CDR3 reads CSARGGFGGQETQYF. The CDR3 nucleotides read TGCAGTGCTAGGGGAGGTTTTGGAGGTCAAGAGACCCAGTACTTC.

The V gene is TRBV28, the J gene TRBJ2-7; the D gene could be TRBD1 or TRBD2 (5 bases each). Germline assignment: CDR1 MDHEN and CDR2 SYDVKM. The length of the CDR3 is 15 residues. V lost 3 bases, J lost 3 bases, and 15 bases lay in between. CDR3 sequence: CASSFGGSRGYEQYV. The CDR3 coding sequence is TGTGCCAGCAGTTTTGGAGGTTCTAGGGGCTACGAGCAGTACGTC.

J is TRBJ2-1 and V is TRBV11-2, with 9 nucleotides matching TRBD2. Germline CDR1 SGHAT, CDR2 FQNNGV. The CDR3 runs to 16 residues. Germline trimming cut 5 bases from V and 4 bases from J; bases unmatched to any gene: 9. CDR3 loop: CASSPRGGGAYNEQFF. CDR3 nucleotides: TGTGCCAGCAGCCCCCGAGGCGGGGGGGCTTACAATGAGCAGTTCTTC.

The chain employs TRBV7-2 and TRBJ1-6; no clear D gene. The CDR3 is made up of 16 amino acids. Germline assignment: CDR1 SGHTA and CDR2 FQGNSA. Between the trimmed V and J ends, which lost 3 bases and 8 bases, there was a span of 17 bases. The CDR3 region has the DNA TGTGCCAGCAGCTTCCGCCTCCGGGGTGGGGATTCACCCCTCCACTTT. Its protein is CASSFRLRGGDSPLHF. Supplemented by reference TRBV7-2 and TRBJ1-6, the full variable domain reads GAGVSQSPSNKVTEKGKDVELRCDPISGHTALYWYRQSLGQGLEFLIYFQGNSAPDKSGLPSDRFSAERTGGSVSTLTIQRTQQEDSAVYLCASSFRLRGGDSPLHFGNGTRLTVT.

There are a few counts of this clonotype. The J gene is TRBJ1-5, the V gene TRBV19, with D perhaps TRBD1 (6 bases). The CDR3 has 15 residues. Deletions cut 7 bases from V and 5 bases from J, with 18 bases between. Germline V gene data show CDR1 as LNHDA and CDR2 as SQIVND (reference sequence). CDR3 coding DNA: TGTGCCAGTAAGATGGAGGGACACCAAGATCAGCCCCAGCATTTT. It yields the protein CASKMEGHQDQPQHF.

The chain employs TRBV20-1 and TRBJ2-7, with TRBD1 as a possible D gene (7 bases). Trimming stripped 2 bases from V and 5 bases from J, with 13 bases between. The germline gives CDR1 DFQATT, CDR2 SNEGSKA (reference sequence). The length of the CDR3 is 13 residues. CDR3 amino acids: CSARRPGGNEQYF. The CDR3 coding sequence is TGCAGTGCTAGACGTCCAGGGGGGAACGAGCAGTACTTC.

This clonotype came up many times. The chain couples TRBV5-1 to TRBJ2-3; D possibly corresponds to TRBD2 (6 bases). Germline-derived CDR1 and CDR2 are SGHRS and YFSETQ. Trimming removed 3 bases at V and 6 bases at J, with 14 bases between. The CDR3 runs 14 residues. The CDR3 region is CASSSGDLRDTQYF. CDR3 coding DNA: TGCGCCAGCAGCTCGGGGGACCTCCGGGATACGCAGTATTTT.

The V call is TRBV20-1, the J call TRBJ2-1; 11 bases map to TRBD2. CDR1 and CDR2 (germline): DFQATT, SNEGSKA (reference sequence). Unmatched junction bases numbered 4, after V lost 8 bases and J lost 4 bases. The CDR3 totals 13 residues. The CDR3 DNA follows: TGCAGTCCGACTAGCGGGGAATACAATGAGCAGTTCTTC. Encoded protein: CSPTSGEYNEQFF.

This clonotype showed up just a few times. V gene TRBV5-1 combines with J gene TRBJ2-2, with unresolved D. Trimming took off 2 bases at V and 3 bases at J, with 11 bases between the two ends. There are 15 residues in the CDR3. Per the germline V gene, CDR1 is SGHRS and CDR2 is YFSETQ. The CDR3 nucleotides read TGCGCCAGCAGCTTTAAAAGTTTGTACACCGGGGAGCTGTTTTTT. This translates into CASSFKSLYTGELFF.

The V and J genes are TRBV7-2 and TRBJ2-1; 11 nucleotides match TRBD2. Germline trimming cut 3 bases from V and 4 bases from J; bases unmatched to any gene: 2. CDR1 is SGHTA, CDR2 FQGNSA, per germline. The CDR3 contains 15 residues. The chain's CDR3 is CASSFIAGGYNEQFF. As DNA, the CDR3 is TGTGCCAGCAGCTTCATAGCGGGGGGGTACAATGAGCAGTTCTTC. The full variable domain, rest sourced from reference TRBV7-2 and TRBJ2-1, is GAGVSQSPSNKVTEKGKDVELRCDPISGHTALYWYRQSLGQGLEFLIYFQGNSAPDKSGLPSDRFSAERTGGSVSTLTIQRTQQEDSAVYLCASSFIAGGYNEQFFGPGTRLTVL.